This T cell receptor beta chain was recorded in a study of blood T cell repertoires in COVID-19. The assay was immunoSEQ multiplex PCR, and TCRdb's table has in-frame clones only and misses some. The sample includes about 250,000 clones, roughly nine tenths of them seen just once. V lost 1 base to trimming and J lost 5 bases; unmatched junction nucleotides: 7. Germline-derived CDR1 and CDR2 are SGHAT and FQNNGV. CDR3 length: 15 residues. Sequenced material: PBMCs or T cells enriched from blood (not recorded which). V usage is TRBV11-2 and J usage is TRBJ2-5, with TRBD2 matching over 7 bases. The TCR comes from a woman between 18 and 30 years old who had recovered from COVID-19. CDR3 nucleotide sequence: TGTGCCAGCAGCTTAGTGGGGGGGGAATTGGAGACCCAGTACTTC. This codes for CASSLVGGELETQYF.